This entry describes one TCR beta chain. This entry comes from a study of OX40 agonist ivuxolimab in advanced cancers. Only in-frame clones appear in the TCRdb table, and some are missing; sequencing was by immunoSEQ multiplex PCR. Of 77,000 or so clones in the sample, roughly 90% were seen once. V gave up 0 bases and J gave up 5 bases; unmatched junction bases: 8. Germline CDR1 reads LGHNA; CDR2 reads YNFKEQ. This CDR3 is 17 amino acids long. The source is an adult with an advanced solid tumor such as melanoma, head and neck, liver or kidney cancer. This chain joins TRBV4-2 and TRBJ2-3; TRBD2 agrees at 10 bases. Material: CD4+ or CD8+ T cells sorted from blood, obtained in a trial of the OX40 agonist ivuxolimab. The CDR3 DNA sequence: TGTGCCAGCAGCCAAGATGGCCTAGCGGGAGTTGGAGATACGCAGTATTTT. It encodes CASSQDGLAGVGDTQYF.